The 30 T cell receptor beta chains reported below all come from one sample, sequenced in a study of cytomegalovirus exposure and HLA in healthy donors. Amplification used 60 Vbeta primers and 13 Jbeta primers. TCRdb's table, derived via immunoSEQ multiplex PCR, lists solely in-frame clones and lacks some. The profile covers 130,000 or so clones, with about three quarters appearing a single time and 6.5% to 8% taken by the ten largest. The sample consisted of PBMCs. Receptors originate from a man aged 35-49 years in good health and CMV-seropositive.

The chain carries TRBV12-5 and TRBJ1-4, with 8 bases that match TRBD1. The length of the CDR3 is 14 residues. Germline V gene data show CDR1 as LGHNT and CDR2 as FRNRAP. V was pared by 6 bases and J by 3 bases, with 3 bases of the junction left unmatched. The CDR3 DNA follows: TGTGCTAGTGGACCGGACAGGGCTAATGAAAAACTGTTTTTT. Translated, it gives CASGPDRANEKLFF.

In DNA form, the CDR3 reads TGCGCCAGCAGCCAGGGTATCGGACAGGGATCGTGGGGCTACACCTTC. Its translation: CASSQGIGQGSWGYTF. The chain links TRBV4-1 to TRBJ1-2, with 8 bases identical to TRBD1. Germline assignment: CDR1 MGHRA and CDR2 YSYEKL. CDR3 size: 16 residues. The J segment lost 8 bases and the V segment lost 3 bases, leaving 14 bases of the junction unmatched.

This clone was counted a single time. CDR3 nucleotides: TGCAGCGTTGAGACAGTCGGCTACACCTTC. Its translation is CSVETVGYTF. The chain uses TRBV29-1 and TRBJ1-2, with TRBD1 as a possible D gene (5 bases). CDR3 length: 10 amino acids. The ends were cut back, 3 bases at V and 8 bases at J, with 7 bases in the middle. The germline V gene has CDR1 SQVTM and CDR2 ANQGSEA. Supplemented by reference TRBV29-1 and TRBJ1-2, the full variable domain reads SAVISQKPSRDICQRGTSLTIQCQVDSQVTMMFWYRQQPGQSLTLIATANQGSEATYESGFVIDKFPISRPNLTFSTLTVSNMSPEDSSIYLCSVETVGYTFGSGTRLTVV.

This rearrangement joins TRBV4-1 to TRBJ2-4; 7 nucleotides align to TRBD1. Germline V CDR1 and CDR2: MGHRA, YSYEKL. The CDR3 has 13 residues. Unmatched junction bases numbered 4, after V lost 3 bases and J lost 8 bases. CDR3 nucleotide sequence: TGCGCCAGCAGCCAGAGACAGGGCGACATTCAGTACTTC. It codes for CASSQRQGDIQYF.

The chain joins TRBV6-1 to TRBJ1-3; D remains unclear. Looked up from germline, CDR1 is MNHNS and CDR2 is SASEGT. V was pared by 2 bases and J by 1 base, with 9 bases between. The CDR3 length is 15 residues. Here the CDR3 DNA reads TGTGCCAGCAGTGAACAGAAGCGGTCTGGAAACACCATATATTTT. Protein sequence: CASSEQKRSGNTIYF.

CDR3 residues: CASGTGSSYNSPLHF. The CDR3 nucleotides read TGCGCCAGCGGGACAGGGAGCTCCTATAATTCACCCCTCCACTTT. The chain uses TRBV5-1 and TRBJ1-6, with 9 positions matching TRBD1. Germline CDR1 reads SGHRS; CDR2 reads YFSETQ. V was clipped by 7 bases and J by 0 bases; unmatched bases: 2. The CDR3 is 15 residues long.

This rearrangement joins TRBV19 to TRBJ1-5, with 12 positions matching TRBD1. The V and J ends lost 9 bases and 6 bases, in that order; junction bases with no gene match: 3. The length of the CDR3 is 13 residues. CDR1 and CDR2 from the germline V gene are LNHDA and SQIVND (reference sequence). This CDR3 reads CASRDRGLQPQHF. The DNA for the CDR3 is TGTGCCAGCCGGGACAGGGGGCTTCAGCCCCAGCATTTT.

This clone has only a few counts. The DNA of the CDR3 is TGTGCCAGCAGCTTAGCGCTACTGAACACTGAAGCTTTCTTT. Residues: CASSLALLNTEAFF. The chain couples TRBV7-9 to TRBJ1-1; the D is unclear. In germline, CDR1 is SEHNR, CDR2 FQNEAQ (reference sequence). Trimming took off 0 bases at V and 0 bases at J, with 5 bases between the two ends. CDR3 length equals 14 residues.

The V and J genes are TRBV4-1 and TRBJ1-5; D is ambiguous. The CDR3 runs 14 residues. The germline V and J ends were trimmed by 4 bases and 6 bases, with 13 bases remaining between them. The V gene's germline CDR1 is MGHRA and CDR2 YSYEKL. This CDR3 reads CASSPLSFGQPQHF. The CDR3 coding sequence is TGCGCCAGCAGCCCGCTATCATTTGGTCAGCCCCAGCATTTT.

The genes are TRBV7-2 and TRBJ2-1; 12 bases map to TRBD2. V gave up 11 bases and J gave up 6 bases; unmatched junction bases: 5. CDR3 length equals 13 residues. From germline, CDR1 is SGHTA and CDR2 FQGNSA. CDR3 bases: TGTGCCGCTAGCGGGGGGGTCGCCAATGAGCAGTTCTTC. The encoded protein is CAASGGVANEQFF.

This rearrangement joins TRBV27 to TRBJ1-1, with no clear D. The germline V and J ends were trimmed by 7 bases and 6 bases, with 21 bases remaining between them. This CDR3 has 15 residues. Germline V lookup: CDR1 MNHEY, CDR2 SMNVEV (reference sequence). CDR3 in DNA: TGTGCCAGCATTAGCTCCGGCCAGTATAACGCTGAAGCTTTCTTT. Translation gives CASISSGQYNAEAFF.

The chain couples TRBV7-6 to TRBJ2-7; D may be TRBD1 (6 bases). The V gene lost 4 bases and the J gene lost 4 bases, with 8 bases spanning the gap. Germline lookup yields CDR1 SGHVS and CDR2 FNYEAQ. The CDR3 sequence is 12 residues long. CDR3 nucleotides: TGTGCCAGCAGCTCCCAGGGGTACGAGCAGTACTTC. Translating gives CASSSQGYEQYF. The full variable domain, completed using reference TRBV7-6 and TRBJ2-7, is GAGVSQSPRYKVTKRGQDVALRCDPISGHVSLYWYRQALGQGPEFLTYFNYEAQQDKSGLPNDRFSAERPEGSISTLTIQRTEQRDSAMYRCASSSQGYEQYFGPGTRLTVT.

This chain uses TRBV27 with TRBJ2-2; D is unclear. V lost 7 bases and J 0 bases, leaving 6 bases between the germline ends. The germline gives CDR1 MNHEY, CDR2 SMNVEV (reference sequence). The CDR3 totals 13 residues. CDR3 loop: CASTRTNTGELFF. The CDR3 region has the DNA TGTGCCAGCACCAGGACGAACACCGGGGAGCTGTTTTTT.

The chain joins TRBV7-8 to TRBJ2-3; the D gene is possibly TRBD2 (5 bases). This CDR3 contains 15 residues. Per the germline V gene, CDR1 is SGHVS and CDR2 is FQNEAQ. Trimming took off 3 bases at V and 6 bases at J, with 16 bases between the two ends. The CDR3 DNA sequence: TGTGCCAGCAGCTTCTCCCGGACTTTTCCGGATACGCAGTATTTT. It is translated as CASSFSRTFPDTQYF.

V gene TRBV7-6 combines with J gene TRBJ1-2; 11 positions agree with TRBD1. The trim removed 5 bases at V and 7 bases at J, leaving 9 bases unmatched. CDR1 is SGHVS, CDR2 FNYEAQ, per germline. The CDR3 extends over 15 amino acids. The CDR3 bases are TGTGCCAGCAGCCAACGGCCCGGGACAGGGGGTGGCTACACCTTC. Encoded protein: CASSQRPGTGGGYTF. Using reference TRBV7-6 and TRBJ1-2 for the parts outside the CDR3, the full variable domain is GAGVSQSPRYKVTKRGQDVALRCDPISGHVSLYWYRQALGQGPEFLTYFNYEAQQDKSGLPNDRFSAERPEGSISTLTIQRTEQRDSAMYRCASSQRPGTGGGYTFGSGTRLTVV.

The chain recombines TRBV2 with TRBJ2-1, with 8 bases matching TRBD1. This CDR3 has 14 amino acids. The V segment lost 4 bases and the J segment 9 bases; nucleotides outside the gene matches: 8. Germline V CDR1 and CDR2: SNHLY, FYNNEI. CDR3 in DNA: TGTGCCAGCAGTGTTTGGGCAGGGGGCAGTGAGCAGTTCTTC. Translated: CASSVWAGGSEQFF.

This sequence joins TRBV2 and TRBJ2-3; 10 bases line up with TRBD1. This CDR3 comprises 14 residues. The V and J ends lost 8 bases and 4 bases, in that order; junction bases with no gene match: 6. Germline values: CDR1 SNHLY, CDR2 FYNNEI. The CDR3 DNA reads TGTGCCAGCGGGGGGGACAGGGGATCAGATACGCAGTATTTT. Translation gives CASGGDRGSDTQYF.

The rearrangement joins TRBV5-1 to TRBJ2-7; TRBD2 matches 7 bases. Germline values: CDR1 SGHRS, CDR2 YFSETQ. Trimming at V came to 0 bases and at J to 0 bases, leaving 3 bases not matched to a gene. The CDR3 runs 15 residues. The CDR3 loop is CASSLAGGNSYEQYF. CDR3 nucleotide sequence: TGCGCCAGCAGCTTGGCGGGGGGAAACTCCTACGAGCAGTACTTC. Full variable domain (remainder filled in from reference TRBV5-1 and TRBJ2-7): KAGVTQTPRYLIKTRGQQVTLSCSPISGHRSVSWYQQTPGQGLQFLFEYFSETQRNKGNFPGRFSGRQFSNSRSEMNVSTLELGDSALYLCASSLAGGNSYEQYFGPGTRLTVT.

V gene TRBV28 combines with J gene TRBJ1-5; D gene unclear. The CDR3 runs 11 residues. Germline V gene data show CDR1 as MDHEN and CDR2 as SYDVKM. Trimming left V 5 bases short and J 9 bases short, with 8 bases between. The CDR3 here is CASSKRGPQHF. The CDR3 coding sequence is TGTGCCAGCAGTAAACGAGGGCCCCAGCATTTT. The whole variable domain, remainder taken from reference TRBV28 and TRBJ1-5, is DVKVTQSSRYLVKRTGEKVFLECVQDMDHENMFWYRQDPGLGLRLIYFSYDVKMKEKGDIPEGYSVSREKKERFSLILESASTNQTSMYLCASSKRGPQHFGDGTRLSIL.

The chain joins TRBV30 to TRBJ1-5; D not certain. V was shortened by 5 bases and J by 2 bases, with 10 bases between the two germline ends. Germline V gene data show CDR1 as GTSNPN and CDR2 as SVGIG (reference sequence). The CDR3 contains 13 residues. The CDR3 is CAWAVSGNQPQHF. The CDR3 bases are TGTGCCTGGGCGGTGAGTGGCAATCAGCCCCAGCATTTT.

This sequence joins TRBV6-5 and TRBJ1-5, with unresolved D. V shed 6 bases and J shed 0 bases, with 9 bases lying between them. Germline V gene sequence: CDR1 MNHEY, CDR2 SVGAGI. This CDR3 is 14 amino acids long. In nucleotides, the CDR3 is TGTGCCAGCAGGCAAACAAATAGCAATCAGCCCCAGCATTTT. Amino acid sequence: CASRQTNSNQPQHF.

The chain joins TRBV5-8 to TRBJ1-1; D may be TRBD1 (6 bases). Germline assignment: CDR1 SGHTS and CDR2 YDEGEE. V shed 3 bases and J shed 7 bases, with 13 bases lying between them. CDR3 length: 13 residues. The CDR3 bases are TGTGCCAGCAGCTGGGGGCGTCTAATTGAAGCTTTCTTT. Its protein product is CASSWGRLIEAFF.

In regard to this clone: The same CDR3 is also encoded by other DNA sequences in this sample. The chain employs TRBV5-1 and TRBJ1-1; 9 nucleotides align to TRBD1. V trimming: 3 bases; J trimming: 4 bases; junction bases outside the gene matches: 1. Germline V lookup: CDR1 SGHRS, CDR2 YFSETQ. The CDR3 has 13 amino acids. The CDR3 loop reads CASSSDRGTEAFF. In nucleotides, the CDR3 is TGCGCCAGCAGCTCGGACAGGGGCACTGAAGCTTTCTTT. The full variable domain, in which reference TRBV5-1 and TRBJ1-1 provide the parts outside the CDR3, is KAGVTQTPRYLIKTRGQQVTLSCSPISGHRSVSWYQQTPGQGLQFLFEYFSETQRNKGNFPGRFSGRQFSNSRSEMNVSTLELGDSALYLCASSSDRGTEAFFGQGTRLTVV.

CDR3 coding DNA: TGCGCCAGCAGCTTGGTGAGCGGGGGTAGAGATACGCAGTATTTT. Translation gives CASSLVSGGRDTQYF. The V call is TRBV5-1, the J call TRBJ2-3, with 8 bases aligning to TRBD2. V gave up 0 bases and J gave up 5 bases; unmatched junction bases: 5. The V gene's germline CDR1 is SGHRS and CDR2 YFSETQ. This CDR3 spans 15 amino acids.

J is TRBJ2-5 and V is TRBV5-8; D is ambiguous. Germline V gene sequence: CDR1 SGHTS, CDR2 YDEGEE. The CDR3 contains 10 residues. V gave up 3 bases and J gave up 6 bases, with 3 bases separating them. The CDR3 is CASSSKTQYF. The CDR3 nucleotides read TGTGCCAGCAGCTCTAAGACCCAGTACTTC.

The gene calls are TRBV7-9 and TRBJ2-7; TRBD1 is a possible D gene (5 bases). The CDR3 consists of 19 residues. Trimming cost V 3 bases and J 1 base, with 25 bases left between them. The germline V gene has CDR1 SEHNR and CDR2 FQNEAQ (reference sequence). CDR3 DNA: TGTGCCAGCAGCTTTCTTCGGCATGGCGCCGAAAGGGGATCCTACGAGCAGTACTTC. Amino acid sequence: CASSFLRHGAERGSYEQYF. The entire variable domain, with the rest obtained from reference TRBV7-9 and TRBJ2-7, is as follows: DTGVSQNPRHKITKRGQNVTFRCDPISEHNRLYWYRQTLGQGPEFLTYFQNEAQLEKSRLLSDRFSAERPKGSFSTLEIQRTEQGDSAMYLCASSFLRHGAERGSYEQYFGPGTRLTVT.

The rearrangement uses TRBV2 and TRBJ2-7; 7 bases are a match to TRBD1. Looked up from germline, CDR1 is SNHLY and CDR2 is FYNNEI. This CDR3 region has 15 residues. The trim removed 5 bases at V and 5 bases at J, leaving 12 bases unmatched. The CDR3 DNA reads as TGTGCCAGCAGTAGTCTGCCGACAGGGACGCACGAGCAGTACTTC. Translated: CASSSLPTGTHEQYF. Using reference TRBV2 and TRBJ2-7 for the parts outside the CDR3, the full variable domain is EPEVTQTPSHQVTQMGQEVILRCVPISNHLYFYWYRQILGQKVEFLVSFYNNEISEKSEIFDDQFSVERPDGSNFTLKIRSTKLEDSAMYFCASSSLPTGTHEQYFGPGTRLTVT.

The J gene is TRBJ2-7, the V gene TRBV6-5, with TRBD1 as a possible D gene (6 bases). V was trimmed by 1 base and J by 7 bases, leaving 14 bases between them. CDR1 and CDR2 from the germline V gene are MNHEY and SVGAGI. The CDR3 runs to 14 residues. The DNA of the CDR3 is TGTGCCAGCAGTTACTACTCAGGGGTGGGGGAGCAGTACTTC. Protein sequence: CASSYYSGVGEQYF.

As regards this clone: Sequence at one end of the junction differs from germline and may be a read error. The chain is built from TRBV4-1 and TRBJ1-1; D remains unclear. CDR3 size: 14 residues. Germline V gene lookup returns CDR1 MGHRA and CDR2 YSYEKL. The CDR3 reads CASSREPVNTEAFF. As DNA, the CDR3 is TGTGCCAGCAGCCGCGAGCCCGTGAACACTGAAGCTTTCTTT.

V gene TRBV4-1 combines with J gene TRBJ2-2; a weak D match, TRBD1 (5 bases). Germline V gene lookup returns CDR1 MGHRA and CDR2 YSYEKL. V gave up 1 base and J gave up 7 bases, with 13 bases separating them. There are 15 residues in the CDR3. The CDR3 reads CASSQVWGNSGELFF. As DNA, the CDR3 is TGCGCCAGCAGCCAAGTATGGGGCAATAGCGGGGAGCTGTTTTTT.